Reported below is one T cell receptor beta chain. The target antigen is unknown. It was by 5' RACE with UMI labels that the TRB cDNA libraries were prepared. TCRdb re-called the 5' RACE reads and catalogs CDR3 proteins one per entry, DNA excluded. Its table lists under 85,000 distinct CDR3 sequences. Germline values: CDR1 SQVTM, CDR2 ANQGSEA. The CDR3 loop spans 14 amino acids. This sample was taken from a study of CXCR3-negative and CXCR3-positive naive CD8 T cells. Study context: Sequencing gave approximately 140 million TRB reads overall, about 1.5 +/- 0.3 million per library.

General observations from the study: Naive cells that were CXCR3-positive had more hydrophobic TRB CDR3s (compared with CXCR3-negative naive cells).

The specimen was naive CXCR3+ CD8+ T cells from blood. Subset in this sample: CD45RO-CCR7+CD27+CD95- naive CD8+ T cells expressing CXCR3 (TNR3+). The TCR comes from a human donor in good health. Some clones in this sample may be carry-over from other donors' samples. This chain uses TRBV29-1 with TRBJ2-7; the D call from TCRdb, TRBD2, cannot be confirmed without DNA. The CDR3 spells CSVLPGLEAYEQYF.